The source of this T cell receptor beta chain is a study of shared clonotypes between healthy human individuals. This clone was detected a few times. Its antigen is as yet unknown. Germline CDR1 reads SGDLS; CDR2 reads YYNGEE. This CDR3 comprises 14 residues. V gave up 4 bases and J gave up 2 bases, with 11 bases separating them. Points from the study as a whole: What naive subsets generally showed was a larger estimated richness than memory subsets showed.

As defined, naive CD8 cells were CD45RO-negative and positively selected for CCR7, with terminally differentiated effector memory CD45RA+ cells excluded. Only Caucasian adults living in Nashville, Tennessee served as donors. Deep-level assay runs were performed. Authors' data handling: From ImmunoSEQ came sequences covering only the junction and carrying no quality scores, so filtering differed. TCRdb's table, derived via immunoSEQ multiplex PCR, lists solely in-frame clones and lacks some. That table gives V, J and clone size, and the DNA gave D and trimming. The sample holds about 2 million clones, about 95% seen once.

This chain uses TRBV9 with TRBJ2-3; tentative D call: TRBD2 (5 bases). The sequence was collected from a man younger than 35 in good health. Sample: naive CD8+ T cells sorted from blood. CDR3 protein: CASSFSRDTDTQYF. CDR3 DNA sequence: TGTGCCAGCAGCTTTAGTCGGGACACAGATACGCAGTATTTT. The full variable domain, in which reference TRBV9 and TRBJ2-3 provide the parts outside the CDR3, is DSGVTQTPKHLITATGQRVTLRCSPRSGDLSVYWYQQSLDQGLQFLIQYYNGEERAKGNILERFSAQQFPDLHSELNLSSLELGDSALYFCASSFSRDTDTQYFGPGTRLTVL.